This is a list of T cell receptor beta chains from one sample in a study of cytomegalovirus exposure and HLA in healthy donors. The data were produced by immunoSEQ multiplex PCR, yet TCRdb's version contains in-frame clones alone and is incomplete. The sample holds about 190,000 clones, roughly 75% seen once. The sample taken for sequencing was PBMCs. These receptors came from a man aged 30 to 39 in good health and CMV-seropositive. Both conserved end residues are part of each CDR3. D genes are given only for firm matches. The size field is filled for only some rows; it gives once, few, many or a size class.

. . TRBJ2-2 TRBV7-2 TGTGCCAGCAGCTTAGGTGGCCAGGCCACCGGGGAGCTGTTTTTT CASSLGGQATGELFF
. TRBD1 TRBJ1-3 TRBV18 TGTGCCAGCTCAAACACAGGGGATGGAAACACCATATATTTT CASSNTGDGNTIYF
. TRBD1 TRBJ2-5 TRBV4-1 TGCGCCAGCAGCTTGACAGGGGTGGCGGAGACCCAGTACTTC CASSLTGVAETQYF
once TRBD1 TRBJ1-1 TRBV7-9 TGTTCCAGCAGCTTGGGGAACAGGGGGAGAAACACTGAAGCTTTCTTT CSSSLGNRGRNTEAFF
few TRBD1 TRBJ2-3 TRBV7-9 TGTGCCAGCAGCTTACAGGGGGCTAACACAGATACGCAGTATTTT CASSLQGANTDTQYF
. TRBD1 TRBJ2-3 TRBV6-6 TGTGCCAACAGTTACCTGGGACAGGACACAGATACGCAGTATTTT CANSYLGQDTDTQYF
. TRBD1 TRBJ2-5 TRBV5-4 TGTGCCAGCAGCTTGCAGGGGGCAACCCAAGAGACCCAGTACTTC CASSLQGATQETQYF
. TRBD2 TRBJ2-1 TRBV4-2 TGTGCCAGCAGCCAAGACTCTAGCGGGAGGGCCAGGGCCTACAATGAGCAGTTCTTC CASSQDSSGRARAYNEQFF
once . TRBJ1-2 TRBV18 TGTGCCAGCTCACGAGCCCCCCGGTTGGACTATGGCTACACCTTC CASSRAPRLDYGYTF
. . TRBJ1-6 TRBV30 TGTGCCTGGAGTTCCGACAGTTATTCACCCCTCCACTTT CAWSSDSYSPLHF
. TRBD1 TRBJ1-2 TRBV7-2 TGTGCCAGCAGCCCCCGAACAGGGGATGGCTACACCTTC CASSPRTGDGYTF
. TRBD2 TRBJ2-1 TRBV27 TGTGCCAGCAGTCCCGCGACTAGCGGGAGGGACAATGAGCAGTTCTTC CASSPATSGRDNEQFF
few TRBD1 TRBJ2-7 TRBV10-3 TGTGCCATCAGTGGTTCGGACAGGGGGAGCTCCTACGAGCAGTACTTC CAISGSDRGSSYEQYF
once . TRBJ2-5 TRBV7-9 TGTGCCAGCAGTAACCAAGAGACCCAGTACTTC CASSNQETQYF
. . TRBJ2-5 TRBV9 TGTGCCAGCAGCGTAGGCCTGGGCGGGACAGAAGAGACCCAGTACTTC CASSVGLGGTEETQYF
. TRBD2 TRBJ2-1 TRBV4-3 TGCGCCAGCAGCCAACAACCGGGACTAGCGGGGGAATACAATGAGCAGTTCTTC CASSQQPGLAGEYNEQFF
few . TRBJ2-7 TRBV28 TGTGCCAGCAGTTTCAGACAGGCAGGGGAGCAGTACTTC CASSFRQAGEQYF
. . TRBJ2-1 TRBV5-1 TGCGCCAGCAGCTTGGAAGTGAGACCGAGGGACTACAATGAGCAGTTCTTC CASSLEVRPRDYNEQFF
. TRBD1 TRBJ2-1 TRBV7-2 TGTGCCAGCAGCGAGAGACAGGGTTCCTACAATGAGCAGTTCTTC CASSERQGSYNEQFF
. TRBD1 TRBJ1-1 TRBV4-3 TGCGCCAGCAGCCAAGAACTCGCACAGGGGCCAGGTGAAGCTTTCTTT CASSQELAQGPGEAFF
few . TRBJ1-1 TRBV9 TGTGCCAGCAGCGTAGATTGGGGAGGTGAAGCTTTCTTT CASSVDWGGEAFF
few . TRBJ1-4 TRBV7-9 TGTGCCAGCAGCTCCATCAGGGGCGGTAGCCATAATGAAAAACTGTTTTTT CASSSIRGGSHNEKLFF
. . TRBJ2-7 TRBV11-2 TGTGCCAGCAGCTTAGAGTACAGAATCAGCCGACGCTCGACCTACGAGCAGTACTTC CASSLEYRISRRSTYEQYF
. . TRBJ2-1 TRBV30 TGTGCCTGGAGTGGCGGGACTTACTCCTACAATGAGCAGTTCTTC CAWSGGTYSYNEQFF
. TRBD1 TRBJ1-2 TRBV4-1 TGCGCCAGCAGCCTGTCTCAGGGGGAAAACGGCTACACCTTC CASSLSQGENGYTF
. TRBD2 TRBJ2-5 TRBV7-2 TGTGCCAGCAGCTGGACCGGGACTAGCGGAGATGGTTGGTACTTC CASSWTGTSGDGWYF
few . TRBJ2-7 TRBV20-1 TGCAGTACCGTCTTGGCCCGCGAGCAGTACTTC CSTVLAREQYF
. . TRBJ2-7 TRBV29-1 TGCAGCGTTGGGGGCTTTCTCAGGGGCCCTACCTACGAGCAGTACTTC CSVGGFLRGPTYEQYF
. TRBD2 TRBJ2-7 TRBV7-3 TGTGCCAGCAGCTTACGGGGTAGCGGGCCCTACGAGCAGTACTTC CASSLRGSGPYEQYF
. . TRBJ2-7 TRBV7-5 TGTGCCAGAAGCTTAGGACAGGGCAAGTTCTACGAGCAGTACTTC CARSLGQGKFYEQYF
once . TRBJ2-3 TRBV7-9 TGTGCCAGCAGTCGAATGGCGGCGACAGATACGCAGTATTTT CASSRMAATDTQYF
. . TRBJ2-3 TRBV13 TGTGCCAGCAGCCTACTTGGGACACAAGCTGGCACAGATACGCAGTATTTT CASSLLGTQAGTDTQYF
. TRBD2 TRBJ2-7 TRBV28 TGTGCCAGCAGTTTGTCCAGCGGGGGGTCCTACGAGCAGTACTTC CASSLSSGGSYEQYF
. TRBD1 TRBJ2-7 TRBV7-8 TGTGCCAGCAGCTTAGGACCGGGACAGGGGAAGGAGCAGTACTTC CASSLGPGQGKEQYF
. . TRBJ1-2 TRBV7-2 TGTGCCAGCAGCTTAGCTTCCCGCGCGAGCGGCTACACCTTC CASSLASRASGYTF
. . TRBJ2-1 TRBV12-2 TGTGCAAGTCGCTTAGCGGGGCTAGCGGGAGGACCCCTCTCCTACAATGAGCAGTTCTTC CASRLAGLAGGPLSYNEQFF
. TRBD1 TRBJ2-7 TRBV30 TGTGCCTGGAGTGACCGGGACAGGGGGTGGGTAGCCCCTAAGCAGTACTTC CAWSDRDRGWVAPKQYF
. TRBD2 TRBJ2-1 TRBV27 TGTGCCAGCAGTCGGGGCAGAGGACTAGCGAGCTACAATGAGCAGTTCTTC CASSRGRGLASYNEQFF
. TRBD1 TRBJ2-2 TRBV19 TGTGCCACTATGGGACAGATAAACACCGGGGAGCTGTTTTTT CATMGQINTGELFF
. . TRBJ1-2 TRBV7-8 TGTGCCAGCAGCTTAGGCGGGGGTGGATATGGCTACACCTTC CASSLGGGGYGYTF
. . TRBJ1-5 TRBV7-2 TGTGCCAGCAGCTCGGGCAGGGATCAGCCCCAGCATTTT CASSSGRDQPQHF
. TRBD2 TRBJ2-1 TRBV29-1 TGCAGCTCTAAAACTAGCGGGATCGGGGAGCAGTTCTTC CSSKTSGIGEQFF
few TRBD1 TRBJ1-5 TRBV19 TGTGCCAGTAGTTTGCGACAGGGGAATAGCAATCAGCCCCAGCATTTT CASSLRQGNSNQPQHF
. . TRBJ1-4 TRBV28 TGTGCCAGCAGTTTACCGGAAAAACTGTTTTTT CASSLPEKLFF
. . TRBJ2-5 TRBV6-5 TGTGCCAGCAGGCCTTCCAGGGGCCGCGAGACCCAGTACTTC CASRPSRGRETQYF
. . TRBJ2-1 TRBV6-5 TGTGCCAGCGGGTGGGGTAGCGGAGGTTACAATGAGCAGTTCTTC CASGWGSGGYNEQFF
. TRBD2 TRBJ2-5 TRBV11-3 TGTGCCAGCAGCCCAGCGGGGGGGAGCCAAGAGACCCAGTACTTC CASSPAGGSQETQYF
. . TRBJ2-2 TRBV30 TGTGCCTGGAGTGTAGCCGGCAGGGGGAACACCGGGGAGCTGTTTTTT CAWSVAGRGNTGELFF
. TRBD1 TRBJ1-4 TRBV10-3 TGTGCCATCAGTGAGTCTGTGACAGGGAGGAGAGAAAAACTGTTTTTT CAISESVTGRREKLFF
. . TRBJ2-7 TRBV6-5 TGTGCCAGCGGCCCCGGGGACGAGCAGTACTTC CASGPGDEQYF
. . TRBJ2-5 TRBV28 TGTGCCATCCGGAGAGAAGAGACCCAGTACTTC CAIRREETQYF
. . TRBJ2-5 TRBV4-2 TGTGCCAGCAGCCAAGATTTGGGTTCGTCGGGGGAGACCCAGTACTTC CASSQDLGSSGETQYF
once . TRBJ2-6 TRBV27 TGTGCCAGCAGTCAAACTAGCTCTGGGGCCAACGTCCTGACTTTC CASSQTSSGANVLTF
. TRBD1 TRBJ2-7 TRBV9 TGTGCCAGCAGCCCGACAGGGGGCGCTTATGGCGAGCAGTACTTC CASSPTGGAYGEQYF
. TRBD1 TRBJ2-3 TRBV6-5 TGTGCCAGCAGTTACTTAGGGGGCGGCTCAGATACGCAGTATTTT CASSYLGGGSDTQYF
. TRBD1 TRBJ2-7 TRBV5-1 TGCGCCAGCACCGGGACAGGGAGCGAGCAGTACTTC CASTGTGSEQYF
once . TRBJ1-1 TRBV6-4 TGTGCCAGCAGTGAAGTTGAGGGAACTGAAGCTTTCTTT CASSEVEGTEAFF
once TRBD1 TRBJ2-1 TRBV7-3 TGTGCCAGCAGCCCAGGACAGGGGGGTCCCTACAATGAGCAGTTCTTC CASSPGQGGPYNEQFF
. . TRBJ2-7 TRBV21-1 TGTGCCAGCAGCAAAGGGCGCTTAGCGGGGGGACTCGCCTACGAGCAGTACTTC CASSKGRLAGGLAYEQYF